Each of the 15 T cell receptor beta chains below was sequenced from the same sample in a study of OX40 agonist ivuxolimab in advanced cancers. Here immunoSEQ multiplex PCR was the method, and the copy in TCRdb shows in-frame clones only, minus some. The data contain some 77,000 clones, about 90% of them singletons. Sequencing used CD4+ or CD8+ T cells sorted from blood, obtained in a trial of the OX40 agonist ivuxolimab. Receptors originate from an adult with an advanced solid tumor such as melanoma, head and neck, liver or kidney cancer.

The rearrangement uses TRBV13 and TRBJ2-7, with 7 nucleotides matching TRBD2. The CDR3 totals 15 residues. After removal of 5 bases from V and 2 bases from J, the junction contained 9 bases not matched to a gene. The germline V gene has CDR1 PRHDT and CDR2 FYEKMQ (reference sequence). The CDR3 coding sequence is TGTGCCAGCAGCACTCGAGCGGGGCCGACCTACGAGCAGTACTTC. Its protein product is CASSTRAGPTYEQYF.

The V and J genes are TRBV19 and TRBJ2-7, with D perhaps assigned TRBD1 or TRBD2 (5 bases each). V was clipped by 10 bases and J by 3 bases, with 10 bases between them. The V gene's germline CDR1 is LNHDA and CDR2 SQIVND (reference sequence). This CDR3 is 11 amino acids long. The CDR3 DNA follows: TGTGCCATTCGGGACGGCTACGAGCAGTACTTC. It encodes CAIRDGYEQYF.

This clone was counted a single time. The J gene is TRBJ1-3, the V gene TRBV7-8, with 8 bases lining up with TRBD1. Germline V gene data show CDR1 as SGHVS and CDR2 as FQNEAQ. Unmatched junction bases numbered 8, after V lost 4 bases and J lost 9 bases. CDR3 length: 14 residues. The CDR3 protein is CASSWGQETGTIYF. Here the CDR3 DNA reads TGTGCCAGCAGCTGGGGACAGGAGACGGGCACCATATATTTT.

The chain is built from TRBV27 and TRBJ2-7, with 7 positions matching TRBD1. There are 14 residues in the CDR3. Trimming at V came to 3 bases and at J to 0 bases, leaving 2 bases not matched to a gene. Germline CDR1 reads MNHEY; CDR2 reads SMNVEV (reference sequence). The CDR3 sequence is CASSLGQSSYEQYF. The DNA for the CDR3 is TGTGCCAGCAGTTTGGGACAGAGCTCCTACGAGCAGTACTTC.

V and J are TRBV2 and TRBJ2-5; 15 nucleotides align to TRBD2. CDR1 is SNHLY and CDR2 is FYNNEI in the germline V gene. V was clipped by 6 bases and J by 5 bases; unmatched bases: 7. The CDR3 has 16 residues. CDR3 sequence reads: CASRRTSGGEWETQYF. The DNA for the CDR3 is TGTGCCAGCAGACGGACTAGCGGGGGGGAATGGGAGACCCAGTACTTC.

The CDR3 bases are TGTGCCACCAGCAGAGATCTGGGCCGCACAGATACGCAGTATTTT. Protein sequence: CATSRDLGRTDTQYF. The rearrangement links TRBV15 to TRBJ2-3; no definite D call. The V gene's germline CDR1 is LNHNV and CDR2 YYDKDF (reference sequence). V lost 0 bases and J lost 1, with 8 bases in between. The CDR3 is made up of 15 amino acids.

V gene TRBV27 combines with J gene TRBJ2-5; perhaps TRBD1 as D (6 bases). Trimming removed 6 bases from V and 3 bases from J, with 11 bases in between. The CDR3 runs 13 residues. Germline values: CDR1 MNHEY, CDR2 SMNVEV (reference sequence). For the CDR3, the DNA is TGTGCCAGCAGGACGGACAGCGAAGAGACCCAGTACTTC. Amino acid sequence: CASRTDSEETQYF.

V gene TRBV7-3 combines with J gene TRBJ2-3; 11 bases agree with TRBD1. The CDR3 consists of 16 residues. The germline CDR1 and CDR2 sequences are SGHTA and FQGTGA. After removal of 2 bases from V and 2 bases from J, the junction contained 3 bases not matched to a gene. CDR3 residues: CASSLGTGGSTDTQYF. The CDR3 coding sequence is TGTGCCAGCAGCTTAGGGACAGGGGGTTCCACAGATACGCAGTATTTT.

The rearrangement uses TRBV6-5 and TRBJ2-3; 12 bases align to TRBD1. V was pared by 4 bases and J by 6 bases, with 8 bases of the junction left unmatched. Germline values: CDR1 MNHEY, CDR2 SVGAGI. There are 16 residues in the CDR3. The CDR3 here is CASSSPGQGASDTQYF. The CDR3 nucleotides are TGTGCCAGCAGTTCACCGGGACAGGGGGCTTCGGATACGCAGTATTTT.

The chain recombines TRBV5-5 with TRBJ2-3; D not certain. Trimming took 0 bases from V and 1 from J, leaving 3 bases between them. From germline, CDR1 is SGHKS and CDR2 YYEKEE (reference sequence). CDR3 length: 13 amino acids. The CDR3 nucleotides read TGTGCCAGCAGCTTGGAAGGCACAGATACGCAGTATTTT. Amino acid sequence: CASSLEGTDTQYF.

The rearrangement joins TRBV7-9 to TRBJ2-5, with D uncertain. This CDR3 is 14 amino acids long. V was cut by 1 base and J by 5 bases, with 11 bases left in between. The germline V gene encodes CDR1 SEHNR and CDR2 FQNEAQ (reference sequence). The CDR3 DNA reads as TGTGCCAGCAGCTTAGAGCCGCCACGGGAGACCCAGTACTTC. Translating it yields CASSLEPPRETQYF.

The rearrangement joins TRBV9 to TRBJ2-5; 8 bases map to TRBD2. The assigned J gene may be wrong: the sequence end matches TRBJ2-7 better. The V gene's germline CDR1 is SGDLS and CDR2 YYNGEE. This CDR3 region has 14 residues. This CDR3 reads CASNAGGSSYEQYF. The DNA of the CDR3 is TGTGCCAGCAACGCGGGGGGAAGCTCCTACGAGCAGTACTTC.

The rearrangement joins TRBV27 to TRBJ2-7; 13 bases line up with TRBD2. V shed 7 bases, J shed 1 base, and the junction held 7 bases outside the gene matches. The CDR3 extends over 16 amino acids. Per the germline V gene, CDR1 is MNHEY and CDR2 is SMNVEV (reference sequence). The CDR3 loop is CASNPGTSGVSYEQYF. In DNA, the CDR3 is TGTGCCAGCAACCCCGGGACTAGCGGGGTTTCCTACGAGCAGTACTTC.

The rearrangement uses TRBV6-6 and TRBJ2-7; TRBD2 matches at 10 bases. Unmatched junction bases numbered 1, after V lost 0 bases and J lost 2 bases. The CDR3 totals 15 residues. The V gene's germline CDR1 is MNHNY and CDR2 SVGAGI (reference sequence). The CDR3 here is CASSYSSGGTYEQYF. In DNA form, the CDR3 reads TGTGCCAGCAGTTACTCTAGCGGGGGGACCTACGAGCAGTACTTC.

This chain uses TRBV9 with TRBJ1-6, with 10 nucleotides matching TRBD1. The germline gives CDR1 SGDLS, CDR2 YYNGEE. The trim removed 0 bases at V and 2 bases at J, leaving 5 bases unmatched. The CDR3 totals 18 residues. CDR3 DNA sequence: TGTGCCAGCAGCGTAGACCGGGACAGGGGCACCTATAATTCACCCCTCCACTTT. Its translation: CASSVDRDRGTYNSPLHF.